Below, one TCR beta chain is given with its context. Its antigen remains unidentified. Base-call qualities are not available, and no considerably larger clone is one nucleotide away. The time point label, read with the paper, signifies: about four weeks on oral tofacitinib. Taken with the paper, the label for treatment or condition translates to: oral pan-JAK inhibitor, 5-10 mg twice daily. Lesional scalp punch biopsies and peripheral blood were obtained from alopecia areata patients. PBMCs were isolated by density centrifugation and stained for CD3, CD4 and CD8, after which CD4+ and CD8+ T cells were sorted on a FACSAria. Library prep was done by the immunoSEQ multiplex PCR assay. RNA was extracted from all samples and reverse transcribed into cDNA as template for TCR sequencing. First-strand cDNA was synthesized with SuperScript III using a 2:1 mix of oligo-dT and random hexamers. A synthetic immune receptor repertoire was used to assess amplification bias, and residual bias was removed computationally. The authors' analysis ran thus. After raw reads were preprocessed to remove errors, the CDR3 was defined following IMGT conventions as running from the conserved cysteine to phenylalanine. Clonality was calculated as 1 minus Shannon entropy normalized by log2 of the number of productive unique TCRs. Whether scalp clones were CD4 or CD8 was inferred by matching scalp TCRbeta sequences against CD4 and CD8 repertoires sorted from blood. The clones in this table, taken by TCRdb from immuneACCESS, are in-frame only. Not every clone is retained; where verified, under half of the shortfall comes from an unresolved V gene, and the cause of the rest is unknown. V, J and clone size derive from that table, while D and trimming were established from the DNA sequence. The sample records 100,000 to 150,000 clones, 61% of which are singletons. Of the sample, around 6% falls within the top ten clones.

This sample was taken from a study of CD8+ T cells in alopecia areata (dated by TCRdb to 2016 to 2019). About the investigation overall: Treated patients were enrolled in an open-label pilot trial of oral tofacitinib, 5 to 10 mg twice daily, for moderate-to-severe alopecia areata. Tofacitinib was given for 6 to 18 months, followed by 6 months of follow-up off drug to assess delayed response and recurrence. Disease severity in treated patients was measured with the SALT score, which quantifies the percentage of affected scalp surface area. In both human patients and the C3H/HeJ mouse model, the study applied high-throughput TCRbeta sequencing to look at T cell clonal expansion in alopecia areata. Human TCRbeta sequencing covered scalp tissue and sorted CD4+ and CD8+ peripheral blood T cells from patchy and totalis/universalis alopecia areata patients and healthy controls. Patients on tofacitinib were biopsied at baseline and after 4 and 24 weeks of treatment, and several of the patients also had a later scalp biopsy. Clonality in the scalp was compared among normal scalp (n=4), patchy alopecia areata scalp (n=8), and alopecia totalis/universalis scalp (n=8). RNA was extracted with the PAXgene miRNA kit for fixed scalp, the miRNeasy kit for PBMCs, and the RNeasy kit for mouse skin. TCRbeta CDR3 regions were amplified by immunoSEQ multiplex PCR with 35 Vbeta forward and 13 Jbeta reverse primers.

Study-wide conclusions, independent of this receptor: Compared with mice, TCR sequences shared between patients were less clear, possibly partly because of HLA diversity across the patient population. Tofacitinib significantly decreased scalp clonality and the number of expanded CD8+ clones among the top 100 scalp clones. Resident alphabeta T cells in normal human skin are also sequenced, complicating scalp TCR repertoire analysis, unlike mouse skin dominated by gammadelta T cells. Lesional scalp, especially in alopecia totalis/universalis, showed higher clonality and more expanded CD8+ clones than normal scalp, suggesting antigenic drive. During tofacitinib treatment, many expanded lesional clones stuck around in both scalp and blood, and this persistence may partly explain why relapse happens after treatment is stopped. Because the treated cohort was small and had just a single nonresponder, larger studies are needed to establish links between baseline CD8+ expansion and response.

CDR3 length: 15 amino acids, cysteine to phenylalanine. Only the CDR3 part of the read is kept: 45 bases, read in frame from the first base. Germline trimming: 3 bases from V, 2 bases from J; junction bases outside gene matches: 2. The germline V gene (reference sequence) sets CDR1 to SEHNR and CDR2 to FQNEAQ. This TCR derives from a human donor with alopecia areata. The sequence joins TRBV7-9 to TRBJ2-5; 11 nucleotides in the junction match TRBD1. The sequenced sample was CD4+ T cells sorted from blood, obtained at week 4, from a patient treated with tofacitinib. The DNA is TGTGCCAGCAGCTTTGGGACAGGGGGTCAAGAGACCCAGTACTTC. This encodes CASSFGTGGQETQYF.